This T cell receptor beta chain was found in a study of T cell responses to AZD1222 COVID-19 vaccine. A word on this clone: Its antigen remains unidentified.

Study-wide findings and caveats: The donor group comprised mostly white British people and more females; the analysis possibly underestimated clonal diversity.

Produced via immunoSEQ multiplex PCR; TCRdb's table is partial and in-frame only. The sample yields about 150,000 clones, about 93% seen once. The specimen was peripheral blood, collected 28 days after the second AZD1222 dose. This clonotype originated in an adult who received the AZD1222 COVID-19 vaccine.

In DNA form, the CDR3 reads TGTGCCAGTAGCCTGGGACTAGCGGGAGGAGAGACCCAGTACTTC. Protein: CASSLGLAGGETQYF. V gene TRBV19 combines with J gene TRBJ2-5; TRBD2 matches at 15 bases. The germline V gene encodes CDR1 LNHDA and CDR2 SQIVND (reference sequence). CDR3 length: 15 residues. V shed 6 bases and J 4 bases; nucleotides not matched to a gene: 3.